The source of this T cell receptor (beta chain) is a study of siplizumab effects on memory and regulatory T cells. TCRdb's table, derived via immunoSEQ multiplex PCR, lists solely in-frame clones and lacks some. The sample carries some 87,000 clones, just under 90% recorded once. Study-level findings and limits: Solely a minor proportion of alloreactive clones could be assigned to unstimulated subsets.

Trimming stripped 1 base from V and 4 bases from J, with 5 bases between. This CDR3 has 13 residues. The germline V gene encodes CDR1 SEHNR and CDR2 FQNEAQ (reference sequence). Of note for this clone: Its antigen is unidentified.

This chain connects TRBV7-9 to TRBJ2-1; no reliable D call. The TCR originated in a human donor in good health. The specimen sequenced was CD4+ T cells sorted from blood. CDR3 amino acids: CASSLGQYNEQFF. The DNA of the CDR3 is TGTGCCAGCAGCTTAGGGCAATACAATGAGCAGTTCTTC. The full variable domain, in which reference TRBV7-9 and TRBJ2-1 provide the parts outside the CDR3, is DTGVSQNPRHKITKRGQNVTFRCDPISEHNRLYWYRQTLGQGPEFLTYFQNEAQLEKSRLLSDRFSAERPKGSFSTLEIQRTEQGDSAMYLCASSLGQYNEQFFGPGTRLTVL.